Listed below are T cell receptor beta chains from one sample, sequenced in a study of chemoradiotherapy in HPV16-positive cancers. The protocol was immunoSEQ multiplex PCR, while the TCRdb copy is restricted to in-frame clones and leaves out a portion. The sample includes about 12,000 clones, roughly 90% seen only once; the top ten take 2% to 2.5%. Sequenced here: blood, sampled from a patient who underwent chemoradiotherapy. The receptors derive from a human donor with HPV-associated anogenital cancer. Each CDR3 is given with its conserved first and last residue. The D gene is left open where the match is weak. Some rows mark clone size as missing; the rest say once, few, many or name a class of expanded clone.

TRBV11-2	-	TRBJ2-1	-	CASSLESQTYNEQFF	TGTGCCAGCAGCTTGGAATCCCAGACCTACAATGAGCAGTTCTTC
TRBV7-2	-	TRBJ1-6	-	CASSFGTPYNSPLHF	TGTGCCAGCAGCTTTGGGACACCATATAATTCACCCCTCCACTTT
TRBV18	-	TRBJ1-6	once	CASSPQGTNSPLHF	TGTGCCAGCTCACCACAGGGGACAAATTCACCCCTCCACTTT
TRBV6-5	-	TRBJ2-7	-	CASSYAVGFGYEQYF	TGTGCCAGCAGTTACGCCGTCGGGTTCGGTTACGAGCAGTACTTC
TRBV7-2	-	TRBJ2-2	-	CASSAARGAVF	TGTGCCAGCAGTGCTGCTCGGGGAGCTGTTTTT
TRBV10-3	-	TRBJ2-3	-	CAISESPSPADTQYF	TGTGCCATCAGTGAGTCGCCTAGCCCGGCTGATACGCAGTATTTT
TRBV30	-	TRBJ1-1	-	CAWSVRIQAEAFF	TGTGCCTGGAGTGTCCGGATCCAGGCTGAAGCTTTCTTT
TRBV2	-	TRBJ2-3	-	CASCIAHTQYF	TGTGCCAGTTGTATAGCACATACGCAGTATTTT
TRBV9	-	TRBJ2-2	-	CASKQGGNTGELFF	TGTGCCAGCAAGCAGGGCGGGAACACCGGGGAGCTGTTTTTT
TRBV6-1	-	TRBJ1-5	-	CASSEAVRYSNQPQHF	TGTGCCAGCAGTGAAGCAGTAAGGTATAGCAATCAGCCCCAGCATTTT
TRBV4-3	-	TRBJ2-7	-	CASSQMKGEQYF	TGCGCCAGCAGCCAAATGAAGGGTGAGCAGTACTTC
TRBV6-1	-	TRBJ2-5	-	CATRPALVWDETQYF	TGTGCCACCCGACCCGCTTTGGTTTGGGACGAGACCCAGTACTTC
TRBV7-6	TRBD2	TRBJ2-2	-	CASRSPGGRNTGELFF	TGTGCCAGCAGATCCCCTGGCGGGAGGAACACCGGGGAGCTGTTTTTT
TRBV30	-	TRBJ1-1	large	CAWSLGENTEAFF	TGTGCCTGGAGTTTGGGGGAGAACACTGAAGCTTTCTTT
TRBV6-1	-	TRBJ1-5	-	CASNYLPQHF	TGTGCCAGCAACTACCTGCCCCAGCATTTT
TRBV9	-	TRBJ2-1	-	CASSVGSDEQFF	TGTGCCAGCAGCGTAGGTTCGGATGAGCAGTTCTTC
TRBV7-2	TRBD2	TRBJ2-5	-	CASSSAPSGGPNQETQYF	TGTGCCAGCAGCTCCGCCCCTAGCGGGGGGCCCAACCAAGAGACCCAGTACTTC
TRBV6-1	-	TRBJ2-7	-	CASSEEGPSWHEQYF	TGTGCCAGCAGTGAAGAGGGCCCGTCCTGGCACGAGCAGTACTTC
TRBV18	TRBD1	TRBJ2-5	-	CASSPGQQETQYF	TGTGCCAGCTCACCGGGACAGCAAGAGACCCAGTACTTC
TRBV19	-	TRBJ1-1	-	CASSGDRAPAFF	TGTGCCAGTAGTGGGGACCGTGCGCCCGCTTTCTTT
TRBV7-6	TRBD1	TRBJ1-2	-	CASSPVGGTGANYGYTF	TGTGCCAGCAGCCCAGTTGGCGGGACAGGGGCTAACTATGGCTACACCTTC
TRBV2	-	TRBJ2-7	-	CASSSGTRRGSEQYF	TGTGCCAGCAGTTCCGGGACGAGGAGAGGTAGCGAGCAGTACTTC
TRBV7-9	TRBD1	TRBJ1-2	-	CASSLGTGGNGYTF	TGTGCCAGCAGCCTAGGGACAGGGGGTAACGGCTACACCTTC
TRBV6-5	-	TRBJ1-2	-	CASSSYPGGINYGYTF	TGTGCCAGCAGTTCCTACCCTGGGGGGATTAACTATGGCTACACCTTC
TRBV6-5	TRBD1	TRBJ1-2	-	CASRNRGVGYGYTF	TGTGCCAGCAGGAACAGGGGAGTCGGCTATGGCTACACCTTC
TRBV4-3	-	TRBJ2-7	-	CASSRQNYEQYF	TGCGCCAGCAGCCGACAGAACTACGAGCAGTACTTC
TRBV9	-	TRBJ1-4	-	CASSVSPSADDEKLFF	TGTGCCAGCAGCGTATCCCCCTCGGCAGACGATGAAAAACTGTTTTTT
TRBV19	TRBD1	TRBJ1-1	-	CASSVRDREAFF	TGTGCCAGTAGTGTCCGGGACAGGGAAGCTTTCTTT
TRBV7-9	TRBD1	TRBJ2-7	-	CASSPRDRVYEQYF	TGTGCCAGCAGCCCCCGGGACAGGGTCTACGAGCAGTACTTC
TRBV11-2	-	TRBJ2-7	-	CASSSSPRGGIYEQYF	TGTGCCAGCAGCTCAAGCCCCAGGGGCGGAATATACGAGCAGTACTTC
TRBV5-3	TRBD2	TRBJ2-7	-	CARSLRLAGGKEQYF	TGTGCCAGAAGCTTGAGACTAGCGGGGGGAAAGGAGCAGTACTTC